This TCR beta chain originates from a study of cytomegalovirus exposure and HLA in healthy donors. PCR employed 60 Vbeta and 13 Jbeta primers. Sequencing was performed with immunoSEQ multiplex PCR; in TCRdb, only in-frame clones are kept and a portion is missing. The record lists approximately 60,000 clones, of which the ten most abundant hold roughly 5.4%. Per germline, CDR1 SEHNR and CDR2 FQNEAQ (reference sequence). This CDR3 has 15 residues. The V gene end was trimmed by 8 bases and the J gene end by 3 bases; junction bases not matched to a gene: 7. The TCR comes from a man younger than 40 in good health and CMV-seropositive. The sequenced sample consisted of PBMCs. The J gene is TRBJ1-6, the V gene TRBV7-9; 7 bases map to TRBD1. The CDR3 sequence: CASAANRGYNSPLHF. In DNA form, the CDR3 reads TGTGCCAGCGCAGCCAACAGGGGCTATAATTCACCCCTCCACTTT.